These 20 T cell receptor beta chains originate from one sample sequenced in a study of blood T cells in healthy people across ages. Next came a second PCR, run for roughly 7 to 12 cycles, which used a sample-barcoded 5' primer along with a J-beta primer mix. One entry per CDR3 protein results from TCRdb running MiXCR on the 5' RACE reads. The sample shows 800,000 or so distinct CDR3 sequences, roughly 25% of them seen only once. The same specimen was also included in a second study, on T cells of mothers and their children.

Sequences were obtained from blood. The receptors were sampled from a boy aged 5-17 years in good health.

This chain links TRBV29-1 with TRBJ1-1; D gene ambiguous. This CDR3 has 16 amino acids. Trimming stripped 7 bases from V and 4 bases from J, with 25 bases between. CDR1 and CDR2 from the germline V gene are SQVTM and ANQGSEA. The CDR3 loop is CSASWGVGRGSTEAFF. For the CDR3, the DNA is TGCAGCGCATCTTGGGGAGTTGGTCGGGGAAGCACTGAAGCTTTCTTT.

V usage is TRBV12-3 or TRBV12-4 and J usage is TRBJ2-3; 10 positions match TRBD2. The CDR3 is made up of 14 amino acids. Germline trimming cut 10 bases from V and 4 bases from J; bases unmatched to any gene: 8. CDR3 nucleotides: TGTGCCATCTCACGACTAGCGGGCCCAGATACGCAGTATTTT. Residues: CAISRLAGPDTQYF.

The rearrangement joins TRBV30 to TRBJ2-7; 9 bases match TRBD1. The V gene's germline CDR1 is GTSNPN and CDR2 SVGIG (reference sequence). V trimming: 3 bases; J trimming: 3 bases; junction bases outside the gene matches: 9. The CDR3 is 15 amino acids. The CDR3 DNA is TGTGCCTGGAGCCGTGGGACAGGGAATTTCTACGAGCAGTACTTC. Translation gives CAWSRGTGNFYEQYF.

This chain joins TRBV11-2 and TRBJ2-1; TRBD2 aligns across 10 bases. The DNA end favors TRBJ2-7, so the J call may be wrong. The CDR3 runs to 16 residues. In germline, CDR1 is SGHAT, CDR2 FQNNGV. The CDR3 DNA follows: TGTGCCAGCAGCTTAGAAGGGCTAGCGGGAGTATACGAGCAGTACTTC. This codes for CASSLEGLAGVYEQYF.

The chain employs TRBV12-3 or TRBV12-4 and TRBJ2-5; D is possibly TRBD1 or TRBD2 (7 bases each). The closer fit of TRBJ2-7 to the DNA end suggests the J call may be wrong. The length of the CDR3 is 14 residues. The DNA for the CDR3 is TGTGCCAGCAGTTTAGAGCGGGACAGCTACGAGCAGTACTTC. Protein: CASSLERDSYEQYF.

The rearrangement joins TRBV7-6 to TRBJ1-6; 7 nucleotides match TRBD1. The CDR3 covers 14 residues. CDR1 is SGHVS and CDR2 is FNYEAQ in the germline V gene. V shed 5 bases, J shed 4 bases, and the junction held 2 bases outside the gene matches. Here the CDR3 DNA reads TGTGCCAGCAGCCCGGGACAGTATAATTCACCCCTCCACTTT. Its protein product is CASSPGQYNSPLHF. Drawing the rest from reference TRBV7-6 and TRBJ1-6, the complete variable domain is GAGVSQSPRYKVTKRGQDVALRCDPISGHVSLYWYRQALGQGPEFLTYFNYEAQQDKSGLPNDRFSAERPEGSISTLTIQRTEQRDSAMYRCASSPGQYNSPLHFGNGTRLTVT.

As concerns this clonotype: It may be a read error: a sequence one base away is much more abundant. The V call is TRBV28, the J call TRBJ2-5; TRBD2 is a possible D gene (5 bases). CDR1 and CDR2 from the germline V gene are MDHEN and SYDVKM. Trimming shortened V by 4 bases and J by 11 bases, and 17 bases separated the two germline ends. This CDR3 has 13 amino acids. The CDR3: CASSSTDFTGQYF. The CDR3 nucleotides are TGTGCCAGCAGTTCAACAGACTTTACGGGACAGTACTTC.

This rearrangement joins TRBV29-1 to TRBJ2-1; 8 bases match TRBD2. The junction had 7 bases not matched to a gene; V was cut back by 1 base and J by 2 bases. CDR3 length: 16 residues. Germline CDR1 is SQVTM and CDR2 is ANQGSEA. The CDR3 DNA reads as TGCAGCGTTGAAGGCCCCAGCGGGGGAACCTACAATGAGCAGTTCTTC. It is translated as CSVEGPSGGTYNEQFF.

The gene calls are TRBV29-1 and TRBJ2-5, with D perhaps TRBD1 (6 bases). The CDR3 spans 13 residues. The V gene lost 7 bases and the J gene lost 2 bases, with 14 bases spanning the gap. From germline, CDR1 is SQVTM and CDR2 ANQGSEA. The CDR3: CSAKLRGQETQYF. The CDR3 DNA follows: TGCAGCGCTAAGTTAAGGGGGCAAGAGACCCAGTACTTC.

This clonotype has more than one count but fewer than ten. This chain links TRBV20-1 with TRBJ1-2; D is perhaps TRBD1 (5 bases). CDR1 and CDR2 from the germline V gene are DFQATT and SNEGSKA (reference sequence). The CDR3 covers 14 residues. Trimming left V 0 bases short and J 4 bases short, with 12 bases between. The DNA for the CDR3 is TGCAGTGCTAGAGATCGGAGAGGGGCCTATGGCTACACCTTC. Its translation is CSARDRRGAYGYTF.

A few counts support this clonotype. The chain has TRBV20-1 and TRBJ2-5; no firm D call. This CDR3 contains 14 residues. Germline loops: CDR1 DFQATT, CDR2 SNEGSKA (reference sequence). V was cut by 3 bases and J by 1 base, with 12 bases left in between. CDR3 nucleotides: TGCAGTGCTAGTGCCCAGGACGTCCAAGAGACCCAGTACTTC. Encoded protein: CSASAQDVQETQYF.

This clonotype was counted many times. V and J are TRBV11-2 and TRBJ2-3; D uncertain. Germline V lookup: CDR1 SGHAT, CDR2 FQNNGV. V lost 6 bases and J 5 bases, leaving 12 bases between the germline ends. This CDR3 comprises 13 residues. In nucleotides, the CDR3 is TGTGCCAGCAGTCGTAATTCGGGAGATACGCAGTATTTT. Protein: CASSRNSGDTQYF.

At least ten counts were recorded for this clonotype. This rearrangement joins TRBV3-1 to TRBJ1-1; D is possibly TRBD1 (6 bases). Deletions cut 4 bases from V and 1 base from J, with 10 bases between. This CDR3 comprises 14 residues. Germline-derived CDR1 and CDR2 are LGHDT and YNNKEL (reference sequence). CDR3 DNA sequence: TGTGCCAGCAGCCCGGGGGGCGCGAACACTGAAGCTTTCTTT. The encoded protein is CASSPGGANTEAFF. Full variable domain (rest looked up from reference TRBV3-1 and TRBJ1-1): DTAVSQTPKYLVTQMGNDKSIKCEQNLGHDTMYWYKQDSKKFLKIMFSYNNKELIINETVPNRFSPKSPDKAHLNLHINSLELGDSAVYFCASSPGGANTEAFFGQGTRLTVV.

The gene calls are TRBV20-1 and TRBJ2-5; TRBD2 matches at 14 bases. After removal of 2 bases from V and 4 bases from J, the junction contained 9 bases not matched to a gene. Looked up from germline, CDR1 is DFQATT and CDR2 is SNEGSKA (reference sequence). The CDR3 totals 17 residues. Written as DNA, the CDR3 is TGCAGTGCTAGATCGCCGGGACTAGCGGGGGAGAGAGAGACCCAGTACTTC. It yields the protein CSARSPGLAGERETQYF.

This chain links TRBV29-1 with TRBJ1-1; D remains unclear. V dropped 6 bases and J dropped 3 bases, with 11 bases sitting between them. The CDR3 consists of 12 residues. Per the germline V gene, CDR1 is SQVTM and CDR2 is ANQGSEA. The CDR3 DNA reads TGCAGCGTCTCCGACTCGGACACTGAAGCTTTCTTT. Protein sequence: CSVSDSDTEAFF.

This clonotype was observed a few times. V gene TRBV24-1 combines with J gene TRBJ1-1; D possibly corresponds to TRBD1 (5 bases). The CDR3 is 11 residues long. Germline V gene data show CDR1 as KGHDR and CDR2 as SFDVKD. With 7 bases removed from V and 3 bases from J, the gap between germline ends came to 5 bases. CDR3 sequence reads: CATRQDTEAFF. CDR3 bases: TGTGCCACCAGACAGGACACTGAAGCTTTCTTT.

This clonotype came up a few times. The CDR3 nucleotides are TGTGCCAGCAGTTGGACAGGGGGCTATGGCTACACCTTC. Protein sequence: CASSWTGGYGYTF. V usage is TRBV27 and J usage is TRBJ1-2; TRBD1 agrees at 10 bases. The CDR3 has 13 residues. The V and J ends lost 4 bases and 4 bases, in that order; junction bases with no gene match: 0. CDR1 and CDR2 (germline): MNHEY, SMNVEV (reference sequence).

This clonotype occurred a few times. The chain recombines TRBV12-3 or TRBV12-4 with TRBJ2-6, with 7 bases lining up with TRBD1. After removal of 5 bases from V and 0 bases from J, the junction contained 7 bases not matched to a gene. The CDR3 is made up of 17 amino acids. The CDR3, as DNA: TGTGCCAGCAGTACAGGGGACACTTACTCTGGGGCCAACGTCCTGACTTTC. This gives the protein CASSTGDTYSGANVLTF.

The gene calls are TRBV7-7 and TRBJ2-5, with D hard to call. With 1 base removed from V and 1 base from J, the gap between germline ends came to 7 bases. Per germline, CDR1 SSHAT and CDR2 FNYEAQ (reference sequence). The CDR3 has 14 residues. For the CDR3, the DNA is TGTGCCAGCAGCTTAGGCAGTTTCCAAGAGACCCAGTACTTC. Protein: CASSLGSFQETQYF.

CDR3 sequence reads: CAISEGITDTQYF. CDR3 DNA: TGTGCCATCAGTGAAGGTATCACAGATACGCAGTATTTT. The chain joins TRBV10-3 to TRBJ2-3; no firm D call. The germline V gene has CDR1 ENHRY and CDR2 SYGVKD. The CDR3 is 13 amino acids. Trimming shortened V by 3 bases and J by 2 bases, and 6 bases separated the two germline ends.